What follows are 5 T cell receptor beta chains derived from one specimen sequenced in a study of blood T cell repertoires in COVID-19. Profiled with immunoSEQ multiplex PCR; TCRdb holds only in-frame clones, not every one. The sample yields about 88,000 clones, 87% seen once. Sample: peripheral blood. The receptor source for this set is a male donor with acute or convalescent COVID-19.

The chain couples TRBV3-1 (or the pseudogene TRBV3-2) to TRBJ2-3; 7 bases line up with TRBD2. This CDR3 is 18 amino acids long. Trimming cost V 1 base and J 1 base; bases outside gene matches: 11. Germline V CDR1 and CDR2: LGHDT, YNNKEL (reference sequence). Here the CDR3 reads CASSQGRTSAGGTDTQYF. The DNA of the CDR3 is TGTGCCAGCAGCCAAGGCCGAACCTCCGCGGGGGGCACAGATACGCAGTATTTT.

The genes are TRBV30 and TRBJ1-2; D uncertain. Germline CDR1 reads GTSNPN; CDR2 reads SVGIG (reference sequence). V lost 3 bases and J 6 bases, leaving 11 bases between the germline ends. This CDR3 region has 12 residues. CDR3 in DNA: TGTGCCTGGAGACGAGGGAGGCATGGCTACACCTTC. Translation gives CAWRRGRHGYTF.

The chain couples TRBV19 to TRBJ1-3; D is perhaps TRBD1 (6 bases). The V end was cut by 7 bases, the J end by 0 bases, with 16 bases between. Germline V lookup: CDR1 LNHDA, CDR2 SQIVND (reference sequence). CDR3 length equals 16 residues. This chain's CDR3 is CASTPDSGSSGNTIYF. In DNA, the CDR3 is TGTGCCAGTACCCCGGACAGTGGAAGCTCTGGAAACACCATATATTTT. The variable domain in full, completed from reference TRBV19 and TRBJ1-3, reads DGGITQSPKYLFRKEGQNVTLSCEQNLNHDAMYWYRQDPGQGLRLIYYSQIVNDFQKGDIAEGYSVSREKKESFPLTVTSAQKNPTAFYLCASTPDSGSSGNTIYFGEGSWLTVV.

The V call is TRBV3-1 (or the pseudogene TRBV3-2), the J call TRBJ1-6; 8 positions match TRBD1. The CDR3 runs 19 residues. Germline V gives CDR1 LGHDT, CDR2 YNNKEL (reference sequence). Unmatched junction bases numbered 20, after V lost 3 bases and J lost 10 bases. The CDR3 DNA sequence: TGTGCCAGCAGCCATTCCACCGGGACAGGAATTCCGTCGTGGTCACCCCTCCACTTT. Translated, it gives CASSHSTGTGIPSWSPLHF.

This chain connects TRBV18 to TRBJ2-1; 15 bases are a match to TRBD2. The V and J ends lost 1 base and 10 bases, in that order; junction bases with no gene match: 11. The CDR3 extends over 18 amino acids. Germline V gives CDR1 KGHSH, CDR2 LQKENI. This chain's CDR3 is CASSPQPPGLAGGGEQFF. In DNA, the CDR3 is TGTGCCAGCTCACCACAACCCCCGGGACTAGCGGGGGGAGGAGAGCAGTTCTTC.